The 15 T cell receptor beta chains listed next were all sequenced from one sample in a study of T cell clones after liver transplantation. The protocol was immunoSEQ multiplex PCR, while the TCRdb copy is restricted to in-frame clones and leaves out a portion. The data hold roughly 15,000 clones, with 82% observed a single time. Sequencing used CD8+ T cells from blood, obtained around 4 years after liver transplant. These receptors were taken from a human patient who received a liver transplant. Among the T cells, some may be from the graft donor.

The J gene is TRBJ2-3, the V gene TRBV27, with unresolved D. With 9 bases removed from V and 7 bases from J, the gap between germline ends came to 11 bases. CDR3 size: 11 residues. Germline CDR1 reads MNHEY; CDR2 reads SMNVEV (reference sequence). CDR3 residues: CASGPGHTQYF. The DNA for the CDR3 is TGTGCCAGTGGACCCGGCCATACGCAGTATTTT.

This clone was recorded a few times. The chain combines TRBV5-1 with TRBJ1-4; 8 bases map to TRBD1. Trimming removed 0 bases from V and 8 bases from J; junction bases left unmatched: 9. This CDR3 has 16 amino acids. Per the germline V gene, CDR1 is SGHRS and CDR2 is YFSETQ. CDR3 in amino acids: CASSLGEGQGNEKLFF. CDR3 nucleotide sequence: TGCGCCAGCAGCTTGGGTGAAGGACAGGGCAACGAAAAACTGTTTTTT.

V gene TRBV30 combines with J gene TRBJ2-1; 9 bases are shared with TRBD1. J was trimmed by 2 bases and V by 8 bases; bases with no gene match: 13. The CDR3 is 16 residues long. Germline CDR1 is GTSNPN and CDR2 is SVGIG (reference sequence). Here the CDR3 DNA reads TGTGCCGGACTTTACAGGGGGCGCGAACCCTACAATGAGCAGTTCTTC. Translated: CAGLYRGREPYNEQFF.

This sequence joins TRBV5-2 and TRBJ1-1. TRBV5-2 is designated a pseudogene. The CDR3 covers 14 residues. The DNA for the CDR3 is TGTGCCAGCAGCCAAGAACTGCCGAACACTGAAGCTTTCTTT. This codes for CASSQELPNTEAFF.

V gene TRBV10-1 combines with J gene TRBJ2-2; D possibly corresponds to TRBD1 (6 bases). The germline CDR1 and CDR2 sequences are WNHNN and SYGVQD (reference sequence). This CDR3 spans 16 amino acids. V lost 4 bases, J lost 3 bases, and 15 bases lay in between. The CDR3 DNA sequence: TGCGCCAGCAGTGGTACAGGGACCTGGGACACCGGGGAGCTGTTTTTT. Its protein is CASSGTGTWDTGELFF.

The chain carries TRBV7-3 and TRBJ2-7; 8 bases fit TRBD1. This CDR3 is built from 13 residues. V lost 3 bases and J lost 3; bases outside the gene matches: 1. Germline CDR1 reads SGHTA; CDR2 reads FQGTGA. The CDR3 loop is CASSFGTGYEQYF. CDR3 in DNA: TGTGCCAGCAGCTTCGGGACAGGCTACGAGCAGTACTTC. Drawing the rest from reference TRBV7-3 and TRBJ2-7, the complete variable domain is GAGVSQTPSNKVTEKGKYVELRCDPISGHTALYWYRQSLGQGPEFLIYFQGTGAADDSGLPNDRFFAVRPEGSVSTLKIQRTERGDSAVYLCASSFGTGYEQYFGPGTRLTVT.

This clone is large. The J gene is TRBJ2-2, the V gene TRBV2, with a tentative D call TRBD2 (6 bases). V dropped 9 bases and J dropped 1 base, with 9 bases sitting between them. This CDR3 has 13 residues. Looked up from germline, CDR1 is SNHLY and CDR2 is FYNNEI. DNA for the CDR3: TGTGCCAGAGGGGACTGGAACACCGGGGAGCTGTTTTTT. This codes for CARGDWNTGELFF. Full variable domain (outside the CDR3, taken from reference TRBV2 and TRBJ2-2): EPEVTQTPSHQVTQMGQEVILRCVPISNHLYFYWYRQILGQKVEFLVSFYNNEISEKSEIFDDQFSVERPDGSNFTLKIRSTKLEDSAMYFCARGDWNTGELFFGEGSRLTVL.

The rearrangement joins TRBV5-6 to TRBJ1-1; D not resolved. This CDR3 comprises 12 residues. CDR1 and CDR2 (germline): SGHDT, YYEEEE. With 5 bases removed from V and 5 bases from J, the gap between germline ends came to 10 bases. The CDR3 nucleotides read TGTGCCAGCAGGATAGGGTGGACTGAAGCTTTCTTT. Amino acid sequence: CASRIGWTEAFF. Drawing the rest from reference TRBV5-6 and TRBJ1-1, the complete variable domain is DAGVTQSPTHLIKTRGQQVTLRCSPKSGHDTVSWYQQALGQGPQFIFQYYEEEERQRGNFPDRFSGHQFPNYSSELNVNALLLGDSALYLCASRIGWTEAFFGQGTRLTVV.

This clone is large (0.1 to 1%). The chain is built from TRBV9 and TRBJ2-1; TRBD2 aligns across 15 bases. J lost 10 bases, V lost 4 bases, and 3 bases had no gene match. Germline V gene sequence: CDR1 SGDLS, CDR2 YYNGEE. CDR3 length equals 14 residues. In DNA, the CDR3 is TGTGCCAGCAGCCCCGGACTAGCGGGAGGGGAGCAGTTCTTC. Its translation is CASSPGLAGGEQFF.

The chain is built from TRBV7-6 and TRBJ2-1, with TRBD2 matching over 8 bases. Trimming cost V 2 bases and J 5 bases; bases outside gene matches: 5. There are 15 residues in the CDR3. Germline values: CDR1 SGHVS, CDR2 FNYEAQ. The CDR3 is CASSLLAGGHNEQFF. In nucleotides, the CDR3 is TGTGCCAGCAGCTTACTCGCGGGGGGCCACAATGAGCAGTTCTTC.

The chain links TRBV7-2 to TRBJ1-1; D is possibly TRBD1 (5 bases). V was trimmed by 3 bases and J by 5 bases, leaving 10 bases between them. The CDR3 covers 13 residues. CDR1 is SGHTA and CDR2 is FQGNSA in the germline V gene. The CDR3 coding sequence is TGTGCCAGCAGCTTGCCACGGGGGACTGAAGCTTTCTTT. Its protein is CASSLPRGTEAFF. The complete variable domain, with remaining parts taken from reference TRBV7-2 and TRBJ1-1, reads GAGVSQSPSNKVTEKGKDVELRCDPISGHTALYWYRQSLGQGLEFLIYFQGNSAPDKSGLPSDRFSAERTGGSVSTLTIQRTQQEDSAVYLCASSLPRGTEAFFGQGTRLTVV.

This CDR3 is CASSQSSEQYF. The CDR3 DNA follows: TGCGCCAGCAGCCAGTCGTCCGAGCAGTACTTC. V usage is TRBV4-1 and J usage is TRBJ2-7; D gene unclear. V lost 3 bases, J lost 6 bases, and 6 bases lay in between. Germline CDR1 reads MGHRA; CDR2 reads YSYEKL. The CDR3 length is 11 residues.

This rearrangement joins TRBV11-2 to TRBJ2-1; no reliable D call. V was trimmed by 5 bases and J by 7 bases, leaving 18 bases between them. The germline gives CDR1 SGHAT, CDR2 FQNNGV. This CDR3 region has 15 residues. In DNA form, the CDR3 reads TGTGCCAGCAGCGAAACAGAACGCGTGGGGAATGAGCAGTTCTTC. Its translation is CASSETERVGNEQFF.

V is TRBV5-5 and J is TRBJ2-7, with D hard to call. Trimming removed 2 bases from V and 4 bases from J, with 13 bases in between. The CDR3 consists of 14 residues. From germline, CDR1 is SGHKS and CDR2 YYEKEE (reference sequence). The CDR3 protein is CASSFPSPPYEQYF. For the CDR3, the DNA is TGTGCCAGCAGCTTTCCGTCACCCCCTTACGAGCAGTACTTC.

J is TRBJ2-1 and V is TRBV4-1; a possible D gene is TRBD1 (6 bases). Germline V gives CDR1 MGHRA, CDR2 YSYEKL. The CDR3 has 11 amino acids. Trimming cost V 7 bases and J 5 bases, with 6 bases left between them. The CDR3 DNA reads as TGCGCCAGCAAGGGGGACAATGAGCAGTTCTTC. Translated, it gives CASKGDNEQFF.